The subject of this entry is one T cell receptor beta chain. Antigen: not known. The data were taken from a study of cytotoxic CD8 clonotypes in ibrutinib-treated CLL. TCRdb's table, derived via immunoSEQ multiplex PCR, lists solely in-frame clones and lacks some. The data show around 310,000 clones, with more than 65% seen just once and roughly 7% held by the top ten. Regarding the study as a whole: Baseline levels were approached again at progression, after clonality had risen at ibrutinib response. There were differences in sampling times between sustained-remission and progressing patients.

Germline V lookup: CDR1 SEHNR, CDR2 FQNEAQ (reference sequence). V lost 3 bases and J 6 bases, leaving 9 bases between the germline ends. CDR3 length: 12 amino acids. The V and J genes are TRBV7-9 and TRBJ2-7; no firm D call. The sequenced sample was PBMCs, obtained before ibrutinib treatment. The sequence derives from a human donor with chronic lymphocytic leukemia. CDR3 nucleotides: TGTGCCAGCAGCTTCAGTTCTTCCGAGCAGTACTTC. This sequence encodes CASSFSSSEQYF.